These 11 T cell receptor beta chains were sequenced from one sample in a study of cytomegalovirus exposure and HLA in healthy donors. Sequencing used immunoSEQ multiplex PCR; TCRdb keeps in-frame clones, though not all of them. Of about 64,000 clones listed, around 90% are singletons. The sample was PBMCs. These receptors all come from a woman between 18 and 29 years old in good health and CMV-seronegative.

The rearrangement uses TRBV19 and TRBJ1-5; D unclear. Germline assignment: CDR1 LNHDA and CDR2 SQIVND (reference sequence). This CDR3 contains 16 residues. The V and J ends lost 3 bases and 0 bases respectively, with 12 bases between them. As DNA, the CDR3 is TGTGCCAGTAGTATCCCGGGAGGAAATAGCAATCAGCCCCAGCATTTT. It encodes CASSIPGGNSNQPQHF. The full variable domain, its missing parts supplied by reference TRBV19 and TRBJ1-5, is DGGITQSPKYLFRKEGQNVTLSCEQNLNHDAMYWYRQDPGQGLRLIYYSQIVNDFQKGDIAEGYSVSREKKESFPLTVTSAQKNPTAFYLCASSIPGGNSNQPQHFGDGTRLSIL.

The rearrangement links TRBV4-2 to TRBJ2-1; 9 bases are a match to TRBD1. Germline V gives CDR1 LGHNA, CDR2 YNFKEQ. This CDR3 has 16 residues. Unmatched junction bases numbered 2, after V lost 2 bases and J lost 0 bases. Here the CDR3 reads CASSQPTGGSYNEQFF. In DNA form, the CDR3 reads TGTGCCAGCAGCCAACCGACAGGGGGCTCCTACAATGAGCAGTTCTTC.

V and J are TRBV7-9 and TRBJ1-3; D is unresolved. V was trimmed by 2 bases and J by 2 bases, leaving 10 bases between them. The V gene's germline CDR1 is SEHNR and CDR2 FQNEAQ (reference sequence). The CDR3 loop spans 15 amino acids. CDR3 DNA: TGTGCCAGCAGCTTATCTCCGGGTGCTGGAAACACCATATATTTT. The encoded protein is CASSLSPGAGNTIYF.

The J gene is TRBJ2-7, the V gene TRBV5-3, with 12 bases lining up with TRBD2. TRBV5-3 is designated an ORF whose function remains uncertain. The CDR3 covers 15 residues. The J segment lost 7 bases and the V segment lost 3 bases, leaving 8 bases of the junction unmatched. CDR3 sequence reads: CARSSRLAGDGEQYF. The CDR3, as DNA: TGTGCCAGAAGCTCGAGACTAGCGGGAGATGGGGAGCAGTACTTC.

The chain links TRBV21-1 to TRBJ2-5; the table's D call, TRBD2, has no DNA check behind it. TRBV21-1 constitutes a pseudogene. The CDR3 extends over 16 amino acids. The CDR3 region is CASSEGGDTIQETQYF. In DNA form, the CDR3 reads TGTGCCAGCAGCGAAGGGGGAGACACCATACAAGAGACCCAGTACTTC.

The chain joins TRBV28 to TRBJ1-4; D not resolved. The V gene's germline CDR1 is MDHEN and CDR2 SYDVKM. The CDR3 is 15 residues long. Trimming shortened V by 5 bases and J by 8 bases, and 18 bases separated the two germline ends. The DNA for the CDR3 is TGTGCCAGCAGTCCCCTCGGTGGCGGTGGAGAAAAACTGTTTTTT. Its translation: CASSPLGGGGEKLFF.

The CDR3, as DNA: TGTGCCAGCAGCTCTCGCGACTACGACGAGCAGTACTTC. This gives the protein CASSSRDYDEQYF. The chain has TRBV11-3 and TRBJ2-7; maybe TRBD2 (5 bases). The germline V gene encodes CDR1 SGHNT and CDR2 YENEEA. This CDR3 has 13 amino acids. The V end lost 4 bases, the J end lost 5 bases, and 12 bases lay between the germline ends.

The chain recombines TRBV5-5 with TRBJ2-7, with D perhaps matching TRBD1 (6 bases). The germline gives CDR1 SGHKS, CDR2 YYEKEE (reference sequence). The CDR3 totals 13 residues. The germline V and J ends were trimmed by 2 bases and 4 bases, with 10 bases remaining between them. CDR3 coding DNA: TGTGCCAGCAGCTTCTCCCAGGGGTACGAGCAGTACTTC. It yields the protein CASSFSQGYEQYF.

This chain uses TRBV16 with TRBJ1-2; D unclear. V lost 0 bases to trimming and J lost 3 bases, with 11 bases between them. The CDR3 contains 15 residues. Germline assignment: CDR1 KGHSY and CDR2 FQNENV. The CDR3 coding sequence is TGTGCCAGCAGCCAATCGAGCGTCTCGTACTATGGCTACACCTTC. Its translation is CASSQSSVSYYGYTF.

V gene TRBV7-9 combines with J gene TRBJ1-3, with D tentatively TRBD1 (5 bases). The CDR3 loop spans 17 amino acids. V lost 3 bases to trimming and J lost 3 bases, with 18 bases between them. CDR1 is SEHNR, CDR2 FQNEAQ, per germline (reference sequence). The CDR3 coding sequence is TGTGCCAGCAGCTTTATAACCCAGGGTGTAATTGGAAACACCATATATTTT. Translated, it gives CASSFITQGVIGNTIYF.

This clone was recorded only once. This sequence joins TRBV7-3 and TRBJ2-7; 9 bases fit TRBD1. Trimming took 5 bases from V and 3 from J; bases not matched to a gene: 5. Germline-derived CDR1 and CDR2 are SGHTA and FQGTGA. CDR3 length equals 14 residues. CDR3 residues: CASSPTGGGYEQYF. CDR3 DNA sequence: TGTGCCAGCAGCCCGACAGGGGGTGGCTACGAGCAGTACTTC.